This TCR beta chain was identified in a study of cytomegalovirus exposure and HLA in healthy donors. PCR used 60 Vbeta primers and 13 Jbeta primers. Only in-frame clones appear in the TCRdb table, and some are missing; sequencing was by immunoSEQ multiplex PCR. The sample holds some 200,000 clones, over 75% seen once. This TCR was recovered from a middle-aged man in good health and CMV-seronegative. Sequenced sample: PBMCs.

CDR3 residues: CASSLGDIENYGYTF. As DNA, the CDR3 is TGTGCCAGCAGCTTAGGGGACATCGAAAACTATGGCTACACCTTC. This sequence joins TRBV5-6 and TRBJ1-2, with D possibly TRBD1 on 6 matching bases. This CDR3 is built from 15 residues. Per the germline V gene, CDR1 is SGHDT and CDR2 is YYEEEE. The V end lost 2 bases, the J end lost 2 bases, and 13 bases lay between the germline ends.